This T cell receptor (beta chain) was captured in a study of cytomegalovirus exposure and HLA in healthy donors. A word on this clone: What it binds is not known.

General observations from the study: For presence/absence analyses, sequencing depth was assumed to be roughly uniform across donors.

The length of the CDR3 is 14 residues. V was shortened by 3 bases and J by 0 bases, with 8 bases between the two germline ends. Germline CDR1 MDHEN, CDR2 SYDVKM. A multiplex PCR was run with 60 Vbeta primers and 13 Jbeta primers. Only in-frame clones appear in the TCRdb table, and some are missing; sequencing was by immunoSEQ multiplex PCR. The table lists some 120,000 clones, roughly four fifths of them singletons. Specimen: PBMCs. The chain employs TRBV28 and TRBJ2-5; possible D gene TRBD2, 5 bases. This TCR was sampled from a male donor in good health and CMV-seropositive. The CDR3: CASSFGVYQETQYF. The DNA of the CDR3 is TGTGCCAGCAGTTTCGGGGTGTACCAAGAGACCCAGTACTTC. The full variable domain, with the rest looked up from reference TRBV28 and TRBJ2-5, is DVKVTQSSRYLVKRTGEKVFLECVQDMDHENMFWYRQDPGLGLRLIYFSYDVKMKEKGDIPEGYSVSREKKERFSLILESASTNQTSMYLCASSFGVYQETQYFGPGTRLLVL.